Sequencing of this TCR beta chain was carried out in a study of neoadjuvant anti-PD-1 for oral cavity cancer. Study at large: Nivolumab at 3 mg/kg was mostly given biweekly, three to four doses, pre-surgery.

Some clones are missing from TCRdb's copy, which holds only in-frame ones; the method was immunoSEQ multiplex PCR. This table holds 14,000 to 15,000 clones, about 70% found once. Germline V gene lookup returns CDR1 MNHNS and CDR2 SASEGT. This CDR3 is built from 13 residues. The V and J ends lost 5 bases and 0 bases respectively, with 8 bases between them. Comments on this clone: The antigen is undetermined.

Study outcomes and limitations: Only a few patients per response group were TCR-analyzed; validation needed.

Analysis of PBMCs was direct, with no culture step. The clonotype comes from a person aged 40 to 85 with oral cavity squamous cell carcinoma. The sample in question was PBMCs, obtained before nivolumab (anti-PD-1) treatment. The chain has TRBV6-1 and TRBJ2-7; D is ambiguous. This CDR3 is CASSHLSSYEQYF. The CDR3 region has the DNA TGTGCCAGCAGTCATCTCAGCTCCTACGAGCAGTACTTC.